This T cell receptor (beta chain) was found in a study of T cells in Graves' hyperthyroidism and ophthalmopathy. Findings and limits, study-wide: Using 13 V-J features, a model discriminated ophthalmopathy from stable hyperthyroidism. Most thyroid clonotypes with frequency above 0.001 were detected in blood.

Details on this clonotype: The antigen remains undetermined.

What was amplified from RNA transcripts were TCR beta CDR3 regions. First-round RT-PCR of the TCR CDR3 relied on the HTBI primer set. TCRdb itself ran the multiplex PCR reads through MiXCR, one entry per CDR3 protein. The repertoire includes approximately 300,000 distinct CDR3 sequences, around 15% of them detected once, and over 45% sits in the top ten. Approximately 9.3 ml of fresh peripheral blood supplied the PBMCs. V lost 1 base to trimming and J lost 6 bases; unmatched junction nucleotides: 5. Germline V gene data show CDR1 as SGHRS and CDR2 as YFSETQ. The CDR3 contains 15 residues. The TCR comes from a woman aged 55-70 years with Graves' ophthalmopathy. This sequence joins TRBV5-1 and TRBJ1-1; 11 bases fit TRBD1. Specimen: blood. The CDR3 DNA reads as TGCGCCAGCAGCTTGAGTGGACAGGGGGCATCTGAAGCTTTCTTT. Translation: CASSLSGQGASEAFF.